The next 16 T cell receptor beta chains were all read from a single sample in a study of blood T cell repertoires in COVID-19. Data came from immunoSEQ multiplex PCR; TCRdb stores just in-frame clones and leaves some out. The table has hundreds of thousands of clones, about 89% seen once. Sequencing was performed on PBMCs or T cells enriched from blood (not recorded which). These TCRs come from a woman between 40 and 50 years old who had recovered from COVID-19.

The chain combines TRBV4-3 with TRBJ1-2; 8 bases match TRBD1. The CDR3 is 14 residues long. Trimming at V came to 0 bases and at J to 4 bases, leaving 1 base not matched to a gene. Germline V lookup: CDR1 LGHNA, CDR2 YSLEER. The CDR3 region has the DNA TGCGCCAGCAGCCAAGAGCAGGGGGCCTATGGCTACACCTTC. It codes for CASSQEQGAYGYTF.

Details on this clone: A junction boundary mismatches the germline segment, possibly from a read error. The gene calls are TRBV7-7 and TRBJ2-5, with 9 bases lining up with TRBD1. The CDR3 has 16 residues. Germline lookup yields CDR1 SSHAT and CDR2 FNYEAQ (reference sequence). CDR3 region: CASSLATGGNQETQYF. In DNA, the CDR3 is TGTGCTAGCAGCTTAGCAACAGGGGGCAATCAAGAGACCCAGTACTTC.

The CDR3 protein is CATSDSQPANTGELFF. The CDR3 nucleotides are TGTGCCACCAGTGACAGTCAACCCGCGAACACCGGGGAGCTGTTTTTT. The V call is TRBV24-1, the J call TRBJ2-2; D uncertain. V lost 4 bases to trimming and J lost 0 bases, with 11 bases between them. Germline V gene lookup returns CDR1 KGHDR and CDR2 SFDVKD. CDR3 length: 16 amino acids.

The CDR3 DNA reads TGTGCCAGCAGCCCCTTAGGAGCGGCAGATACGCAGTATTTT. Its translation is CASSPLGAADTQYF. The rearrangement joins TRBV9 to TRBJ2-3; TRBD2 is a possible D gene (5 bases). This CDR3 has 14 residues. Trimming removed 4 bases from V and 4 bases from J, with 13 bases in between. CDR1 is SGDLS, CDR2 YYNGEE, per germline.

The chain carries TRBV10-3 and TRBJ2-3, with TRBD1 identical over 7 bases. V shed 4 bases and J 2 bases; nucleotides not matched to a gene: 9. The CDR3 length is 16 residues. The germline CDR1 and CDR2 sequences are ENHRY and SYGVKD. This CDR3 is CAISGRTGSDTDTQYF. The CDR3 DNA sequence: TGTGCCATCAGTGGACGGACAGGATCGGACACAGATACGCAGTATTTT.

V and J are TRBV19 and TRBJ1-1; D not certain. Trimming pared 5 bases from V and 0 bases from J, leaving 13 bases between. This CDR3 contains 15 residues. Germline V lookup: CDR1 LNHDA, CDR2 SQIVND (reference sequence). This chain's CDR3 is CASSLGVSMNTEAFF. Written as DNA, the CDR3 is TGTGCCAGTAGTTTGGGAGTTTCCATGAACACTGAAGCTTTCTTT.

In DNA, the CDR3 is TGCGCCAGCAGTCAGGCTGGGGCTTGCCTAGGGGAGCTGTTTTTT. Translated: CASSQAGACLGELFF. The V call is TRBV23-1, the J call TRBJ2-2, with D maybe TRBD1 (5 bases). TRBV23-1 is filed as an ORF, its function uncertain. The CDR3 loop spans 15 amino acids. V was clipped by 3 bases and J by 8 bases, with 16 bases between them.

This sequence joins TRBV20-1 and TRBJ1-2; 9 positions match TRBD1. There are 15 residues in the CDR3. Germline assignment: CDR1 DFQATT and CDR2 SNEGSKA (reference sequence). The junction had 12 bases not matched to a gene; V was cut back by 3 bases and J by 7 bases. The CDR3 DNA follows: TGCAGTGCTAGTAGGTGGGGACAGGGCGTAATTGGCTACACCTTC. It specifies CSASRWGQGVIGYTF.

V and J are TRBV11-2 and TRBJ2-7, with 7 bases lining up with TRBD2. The junction had 9 bases not matched to a gene; V was cut back by 5 bases and J by 2 bases. The CDR3 extends over 15 amino acids. Germline V lookup: CDR1 SGHAT, CDR2 FQNNGV. The CDR3 DNA sequence: TGTGCCAGCAGCAAGCGGACGGGGGGAACCTACGAGCAGTACTTC. This codes for CASSKRTGGTYEQYF.

J is TRBJ2-1 and V is TRBV5-4; TRBD2 matches at 14 bases. The V gene end was trimmed by 4 bases and the J gene end by 6 bases; junction bases not matched to a gene: 3. The CDR3 is made up of 15 amino acids. Germline CDR1 is SGHNT and CDR2 is YYREEE (reference sequence). The CDR3 spells CASSPGLAGANEQFF. The CDR3 DNA follows: TGTGCCAGCAGCCCGGGACTAGCGGGAGCCAATGAGCAGTTCTTC.

The rearrangement uses TRBV7-2 and TRBJ1-1; 11 bases match TRBD1. The CDR3 runs 14 residues. V lost 6 bases to trimming and J lost 1 base; unmatched junction nucleotides: 1. Germline V gene data show CDR1 as SGHTA and CDR2 as FQGNSA. As DNA, the CDR3 is TGTGCCAGCAGGGGACAGGGGGGGAACACTGAAGCTTTCTTT. Translating gives CASRGQGGNTEAFF. Drawing the rest from reference TRBV7-2 and TRBJ1-1, the complete variable domain is GAGVSQSPSNKVTEKGKDVELRCDPISGHTALYWYRQSLGQGLEFLIYFQGNSAPDKSGLPSDRFSAERTGGSVSTLTIQRTQQEDSAVYLCASRGQGGNTEAFFGQGTRLTVV.

The chain carries TRBV18 and TRBJ2-1, with 12 nucleotides matching TRBD2. This CDR3 has 15 residues. The germline CDR1 and CDR2 sequences are KGHSH and LQKENI. V trimming: 0 bases; J trimming: 6 bases; junction bases outside the gene matches: 0. CDR3 DNA sequence: TGTGCCAGCTCACCACCGACTAGCGGGGGCAATGAGCAGTTCTTC. This sequence encodes CASSPPTSGGNEQFF. Based on the CDR3 plus reference TRBV18 and TRBJ2-1, the full variable domain is NAGVMQNPRHLVRRRGQEARLRCSPMKGHSHVYWYRQLPEEGLKFMVYLQKENIIDESGMPKERFSAEFPKEGPSILRIQQVVRGDSAAYFCASSPPTSGGNEQFFGPGTRLTVL.

The V call is TRBV5-4, the J call TRBJ1-1; D might be TRBD1 (5 bases). Trimming took off 2 bases at V and 4 bases at J, with 9 bases between the two ends. The CDR3 spans 13 residues. Germline V gives CDR1 SGHNT, CDR2 YYREEE (reference sequence). The DNA for the CDR3 is TGTGCCAGCAGCTTAGGGGTGGGCACTGAAGCTTTCTTT. This sequence encodes CASSLGVGTEAFF.

This sequence joins TRBV7-9 and TRBJ2-3, with 7 bases aligning to TRBD1. V shed 2 bases and J 4 bases; nucleotides not matched to a gene: 3. This CDR3 is 14 amino acids long. Germline CDR1 and CDR2: SEHNR and FQNEAQ (reference sequence). CDR3 residues: CASSLRGRADTQYF. CDR3 in DNA: TGTGCCAGCAGCTTAAGGGGGCGGGCAGATACGCAGTATTTT.

This chain connects TRBV9 to TRBJ2-3; 11 bases match TRBD2. The CDR3 extends over 18 amino acids. Unmatched junction bases numbered 15, after V lost 4 bases and J lost 5 bases. Germline V CDR1 and CDR2: SGDLS, YYNGEE. CDR3: CASSPRLAGGFNGDTQYF. The CDR3 DNA follows: TGTGCCAGCAGCCCACGCTTAGCGGGAGGGTTTAATGGAGATACGCAGTATTTT. The whole variable domain, remainder taken from reference TRBV9 and TRBJ2-3, is DSGVTQTPKHLITATGQRVTLRCSPRSGDLSVYWYQQSLDQGLQFLIQYYNGEERAKGNILERFSAQQFPDLHSELNLSSLELGDSALYFCASSPRLAGGFNGDTQYFGPGTRLTVL.

This clone was found a few times. CDR3 sequence: CSVASLGDTEAFF. The CDR3 bases are TGCAGCGTTGCTAGTCTAGGAGACACTGAAGCTTTCTTT. The V and J genes are TRBV29-1 and TRBJ1-1, with D unclear. The length of the CDR3 is 13 residues. With 4 bases removed from V and 3 bases from J, the gap between germline ends came to 12 bases. CDR1 and CDR2 from the germline V gene are SQVTM and ANQGSEA.